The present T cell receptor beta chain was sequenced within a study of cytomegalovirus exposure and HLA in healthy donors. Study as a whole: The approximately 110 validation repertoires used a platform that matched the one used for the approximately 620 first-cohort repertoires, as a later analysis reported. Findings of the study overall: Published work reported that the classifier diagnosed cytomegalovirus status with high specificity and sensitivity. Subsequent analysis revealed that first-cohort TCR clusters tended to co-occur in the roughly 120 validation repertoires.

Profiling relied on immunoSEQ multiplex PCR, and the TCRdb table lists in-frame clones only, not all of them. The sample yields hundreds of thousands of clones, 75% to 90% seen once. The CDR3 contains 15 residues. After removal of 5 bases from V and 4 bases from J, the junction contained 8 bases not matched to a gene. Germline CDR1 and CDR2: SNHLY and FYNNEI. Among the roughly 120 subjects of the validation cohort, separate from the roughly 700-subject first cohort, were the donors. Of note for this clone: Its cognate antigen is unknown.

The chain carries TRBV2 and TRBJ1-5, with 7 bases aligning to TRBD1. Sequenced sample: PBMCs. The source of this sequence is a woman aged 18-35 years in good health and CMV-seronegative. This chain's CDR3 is CASSRRDSPNQPQHF. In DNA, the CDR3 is TGTGCCAGCAGTCGTAGGGACAGTCCAAATCAGCCCCAGCATTTT.